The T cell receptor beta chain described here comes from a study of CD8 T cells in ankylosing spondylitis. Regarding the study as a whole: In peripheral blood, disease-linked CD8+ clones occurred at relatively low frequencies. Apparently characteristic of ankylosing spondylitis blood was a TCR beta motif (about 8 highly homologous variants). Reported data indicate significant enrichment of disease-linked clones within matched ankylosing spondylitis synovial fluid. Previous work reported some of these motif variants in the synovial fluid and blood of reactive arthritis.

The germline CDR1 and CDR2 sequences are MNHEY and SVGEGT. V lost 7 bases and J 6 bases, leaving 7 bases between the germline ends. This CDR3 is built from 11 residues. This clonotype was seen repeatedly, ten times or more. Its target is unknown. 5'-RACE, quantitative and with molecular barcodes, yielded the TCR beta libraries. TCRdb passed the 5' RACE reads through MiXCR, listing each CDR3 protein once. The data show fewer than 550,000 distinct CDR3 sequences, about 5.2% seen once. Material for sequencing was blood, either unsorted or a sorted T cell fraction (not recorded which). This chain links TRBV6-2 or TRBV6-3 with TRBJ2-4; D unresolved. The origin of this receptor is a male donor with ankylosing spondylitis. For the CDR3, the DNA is TGTGCCAGCACCCACGGAAACATTCAGTACTTC. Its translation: CASTHGNIQYF.